The 4 T cell receptor beta chains reported below all come from one sample, sequenced in a study of beta chain features in type 1 diabetes. For these receptors, no antigen is known. Whole-study findings and limits: Moderate yet significant TCRB CDR3 shortening was seen in Type 1 diabetes patients in all four CD4+ subsets.

Expressed TCRB transcripts got sequenced, as all isolated RNA was reverse transcribed. Repertoires were generated with immunoSEQ multiplex PCR, while TCRdb's copy carries only in-frame clones and drops some. Altogether approximately 250,000 clones are present, approximately 25% being singletons, with the ten largest covering around 0.013%. Sequencing input: naive CD4+ T cells from blood. These receptors all come from a woman in her twenties or thirties with type 1 diabetes.

The V and J genes are TRBV7-2 and TRBJ1-5; D not certain. Germline V gene lookup returns CDR1 SGHTA and CDR2 FQGNSA. V lost 1 base to trimming and J lost 4 bases, with 8 bases between them. This CDR3 spans 14 amino acids. This CDR3 reads CASSLVSENQPQHF. The CDR3 bases are TGTGCCAGCAGCTTAGTGTCCGAGAATCAGCCCCAGCATTTT.

This sequence joins TRBV30 and TRBJ2-3; D gene unclear. V lost 1 base to trimming and J lost 4 bases, with 9 bases between them. Germline CDR1 GTSNPN, CDR2 SVGIG (reference sequence). The CDR3 has 13 amino acids. The CDR3 loop is CAWSGVVADTQYF. The CDR3 region has the DNA TGTGCCTGGAGTGGTGTAGTGGCAGATACGCAGTATTTT.

The chain employs TRBV28 and TRBJ2-3, with D perhaps TRBD1 (5 bases). This CDR3 is 15 amino acids long. Germline V gene lookup returns CDR1 MDHEN and CDR2 SYDVKM. V was pared by 2 bases and J by 1 base, with 10 bases between. CDR3 sequence reads: CASSLQGGGTDTQYF. In DNA form, the CDR3 reads TGTGCCAGCAGTTTACAGGGTGGCGGCACAGATACGCAGTATTTT.

This clone was seen a handful of times. This chain links TRBV4-1 with TRBJ2-3, with 8 positions matching TRBD2. Germline-derived CDR1 and CDR2 are MGHRA and YSYEKL. The CDR3 is 17 residues long. V trimming: 0 bases; J trimming: 2 bases; junction bases outside the gene matches: 7. CDR3 protein: CASSQDFTGGPTDTQYF. CDR3 DNA sequence: TGCGCCAGCAGCCAAGATTTCACGGGAGGGCCCACAGATACGCAGTATTTT.